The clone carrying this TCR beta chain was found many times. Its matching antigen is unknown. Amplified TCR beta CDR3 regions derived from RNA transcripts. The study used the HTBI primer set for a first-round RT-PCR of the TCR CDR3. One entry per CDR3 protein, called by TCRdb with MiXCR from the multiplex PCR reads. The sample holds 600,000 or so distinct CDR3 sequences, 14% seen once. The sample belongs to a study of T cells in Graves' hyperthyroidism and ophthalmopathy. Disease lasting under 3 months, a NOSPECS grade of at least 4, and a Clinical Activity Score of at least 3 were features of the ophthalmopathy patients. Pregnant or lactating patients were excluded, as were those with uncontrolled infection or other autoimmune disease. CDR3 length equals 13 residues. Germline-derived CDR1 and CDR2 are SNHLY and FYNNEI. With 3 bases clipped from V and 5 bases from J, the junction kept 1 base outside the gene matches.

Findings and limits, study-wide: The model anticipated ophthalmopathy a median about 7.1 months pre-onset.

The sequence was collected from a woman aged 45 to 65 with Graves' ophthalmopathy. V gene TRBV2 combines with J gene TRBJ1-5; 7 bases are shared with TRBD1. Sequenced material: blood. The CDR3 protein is CASSDRGDQPQHF. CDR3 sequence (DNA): TGTGCCAGCAGTGACAGGGGGGATCAGCCCCAGCATTTT.